Sequencing of this T cell receptor beta chain was carried out in a study of blood T cell repertoires in COVID-19. Study details: Acute and convalescent COVID-19 specimens originated in the United States, Italy and Spain. PBMCs, B-cell-depleted T cells, or T cells provided the cDNA or gDNA that made up the material.

The CDR3 sequence is 16 residues long. Per the germline V gene, CDR1 is SGHRS and CDR2 is YFSETQ. Trimming took 4 bases from V and 0 from J; bases not matched to a gene: 7. This clone has a single count. Original processing notes: Reference gene primer amplification yielded estimated nucleated cell counts. Produced via immunoSEQ multiplex PCR; TCRdb's table is partial and in-frame only. The V and J calls and the clone size are those of that table, but D and trimming were determined from the DNA. Of 200,000 to 250,000 clones listed, roughly 88% are singletons. The receptor was isolated from a man in his late teens or twenties with active or convalescent COVID-19. The sequenced material came from peripheral blood. This sequence joins TRBV5-1 and TRBJ1-3; 7 bases are a match to TRBD1. As DNA, the CDR3 is TGCGCCAGCAGCACCGGACAGGCGATCTCTGGAAACACCATATATTTT. It yields the protein CASSTGQAISGNTIYF.